The rows below give T cell receptor beta chains drawn from one sample of a study of OX40 agonist ivuxolimab in advanced cancers. Clones were sequenced by immunoSEQ multiplex PCR, and TCRdb holds only the in-frame ones, with some missing. The table records tens of thousands of clones, around 92% of them present only once. Sequenced here: CD4+ or CD8+ T cells sorted from blood, sampled in a trial of the OX40 agonist ivuxolimab. Every receptor here comes from an adult with an advanced solid tumor such as melanoma, head and neck, liver or kidney cancer. The CDR3 runs from the conserved cysteine through the conserved F or W. Each record gives: D gene, V gene, J gene, CDR3 length, CDR3 DNA, CDR3 protein. The D gene is left open where the match is weak.

-,TRBV9,TRBJ1-5,13,TGTGCCAGCAGCGTAGTCCCCAATCAGCCCCAGCATTTT,CASSVVPNQPQHF
TRBD1,TRBV14,TRBJ2-6,18,TGTGCCAGCAGCCCCAGGGGGCTGGCCCCCTCTGGGGCCAACGTCCTGACTTTC,CASSPRGLAPSGANVLTF
-,TRBV11-2,TRBJ2-7,16,TGTGCCAGCAGCTCGACCACACGGGACGGAGCCTACGAGCAGTACTTC,CASSSTTRDGAYEQYF
-,TRBV5-1,TRBJ2-1,13,TGCGCCAGCAGCTCCCCGAATTACAATGAGCAGTTCTTC,CASSSPNYNEQFF
-,TRBV1,TRBJ2-7,12,TGCGCCAGCAGCCAAGGTGGACAGGGTCCCTACTTC,CASSQGGQGPYF
-,TRBV27,TRBJ2-7,13,TGTGCCAGCAGTTCCGGGGGTCACTACGAGCAGTACTTC,CASSSGGHYEQYF
-,TRBV28,TRBJ2-7,14,TGTGCCAGCAGTGTAGGGGCTTTCGAATACGAGCAGTACTTC,CASSVGAFEYEQYF
TRBD1,TRBV14,TRBJ2-3,20,TGTGCCAGCAGCCAAGAAGGAGCAGTCAGGGGGCGATTTTCCCCAGATACGCAGTATTTT,CASSQEGAVRGRFSPDTQYF
-,TRBV5-1,TRBJ2-1,15,TGCGCCAGCAGCTTGGAGGGGGAGCCCTACAATGAGCAGTTCTTC,CASSLEGEPYNEQFF
-,TRBV10-3,TRBJ2-3,16,TGTGCCATCAGTGAGTCGAGGGGATCCTTCACAGATACGCAGTATTTT,CAISESRGSFTDTQYF
-,TRBV9,TRBJ2-3,17,TGTGCCAGCAGCGTAGTGAGTGGGGCAGGCCCTCGGGATACGCAGTATTTT,CASSVVSGAGPRDTQYF
TRBD2,TRBV19,TRBJ2-7,15,TGTGCCAGTAGTATTACCAGCGGGAGCTCCTACGAGCAGTACTTC,CASSITSGSSYEQYF
TRBD2,TRBV4-1,TRBJ2-3,15,TGCGCCAGCAGCCAACCAGCGGGGGAGACCTTCACGCAGTATTTT,CASSQPAGETFTQYF
-,TRBV7-2,TRBJ2-5,13,TGTGCCAGCAGGCCCCGAGCGGCGGAGACCCAGTACTTC,CASRPRAAETQYF
-,TRBV7-9,TRBJ1-2,14,TGTGCCAGCAGCCTACCCCCAAGGGGCTATGGCTACACCTTC,CASSLPPRGYGYTF
-,TRBV4-1,TRBJ2-5,16,TGCGCCAGCAGCCAAGCTTGGACAGATGGACAAGAGACCCAGTACTTC,CASSQAWTDGQETQYF
-,TRBV6-5,TRBJ1-1,13,TGTGCCAGCAGTCCGACAGTTAACACTGAAGCTTTCTTT,CASSPTVNTEAFF
TRBD2,TRBV5-1,TRBJ2-3,15,TGCGCCAGCAGCTTGGCAGCGGGGGCGACAGATACGCAGTATTTT,CASSLAAGATDTQYF
-,TRBV27,TRBJ2-1,14,TGTGCCAGCAGTTTATCACTAGATCTCGATGAGCAGTTCTTC,CASSLSLDLDEQFF
-,TRBV19,TRBJ2-2,15,TGTGCCAGTAGTATAGGAGTCCCTACCACCGGGGAGCTGTTTTTT,CASSIGVPTTGELFF
TRBD2,TRBV4-1,TRBJ2-1,16,TGCGCCAGCAGCCAAGATGTGCGGGGGGGTATTGATGAGCAGTTCTTC,CASSQDVRGGIDEQFF
-,TRBV19,TRBJ1-1,14,TGTGCCAGTAGTATCGGGACATTGAACACTGAAGCTTTCTTT,CASSIGTLNTEAFF
TRBD1,TRBV4-1,TRBJ2-7,15,TGCGCCAGCAGCCAATACGGACAGGGGGACTACGAGCAGTACTTC,CASSQYGQGDYEQYF
-,TRBV27,TRBJ2-7,14,TGTGCCAGCAGTTTCTTGACAAACTCCTACGAGCAGTACTTC,CASSFLTNSYEQYF
TRBD1,TRBV19,TRBJ2-1,14,TGTGCCAGTAGTCTTGGACAGGAATACAATGAGCAGTTCTTC,CASSLGQEYNEQFF
-,TRBV11-2,TRBJ2-3,11,TGTGCCTCGAGTCCCACAGATACGCAGTATTTT,CASSPTDTQYF
-,TRBV23-1,TRBJ1-3,15,TGCGCCAGCAGTCATTCCGGGACCACAGGAAACACCATATATTTT,CASSHSGTTGNTIYF
-,TRBV30,TRBJ1-3,13,TGTGCCTGGAATGGGGGGTCTGGAAACACCATATATTTT,CAWNGGSGNTIYF
-,TRBV10-1,TRBJ1-6,14,TGCGCCAGCAGTGAGGGGGGCGCGGGTTCACCCCTCCACTTT,CASSEGGAGSPLHF
-,TRBV7-6,TRBJ2-3,15,TGTGCCAGCAGCCCAACTAGCTTGGAATCAGATACGCAGTATTTT,CASSPTSLESDTQYF
-,TRBV2,TRBJ2-7,12,TGTGCCAGCAGTGAAGGGAGGAAAGAGCAGTACTTC,CASSEGRKEQYF
-,TRBV5-6,TRBJ2-5,13,TGTGCCAGCAGCTTGGTCGGGTCGGAGACCCAGTACTTC,CASSLVGSETQYF
TRBD2,TRBV5-4,TRBJ2-7,15,TGTGCCAGCAGTACTAGCGGGGAAAGCTCCTACGAGCAGTACTTC,CASSTSGESSYEQYF
-,TRBV27,TRBJ2-2,13,TGTGCCAGCAGTTTCGGGGTAGCCGGGGAGCTGTTTTTT,CASSFGVAGELFF
TRBD2,TRBV7-9,TRBJ2-1,16,TGTGCCAGCAGCTTACCCACTAGCGTCATGGGGAATGAGCAGTTCTTC,CASSLPTSVMGNEQFF
TRBD2,TRBV4-3,TRBJ2-7,16,TGCGCCAGCAGCCAAGCCTCGACTAGCGGGACCTACGAGCAGTACTTC,CASSQASTSGTYEQYF
-,TRBV21-1,TRBJ2-1,15,TGTGCCAGCAGCATTAAACAGGGGTTTTGTAATGAGCAGTTCTTC,CASSIKQGFCNEQFF
TRBD2,TRBV6-6,TRBJ2-7,14,TGTGCCAGCAGTGTACTAGCGGGAGAGGGGGAGCAGTACTTC,CASSVLAGEGEQYF
TRBD2,TRBV27,TRBJ2-7,15,TGTGCCAGCAGTCCCGGGGGGCAGCGGGGGCGGGAGCAGTACTTC,CASSPGGQRGREQYF
-,TRBV9,TRBJ1-6,16,TGTGCCAGCAGCGTAACCGGGGCCCTCGATGGTTCACCCCTCCACTTT,CASSVTGALDGSPLHF
-,TRBV4-3,TRBJ2-1,11,TGCGCCAGCAGCCGCGCTAATGAGCAGTTCTTC,CASSRANEQFF